This TCR beta chain was documented in a study of T cell responses to AZD1222 COVID-19 vaccine. At the level of the study: Investigators merged groups given second doses at roughly 4 or roughly 12 weeks. Study-wide results and limits: Seropositive at baseline were only a handful of AZD1222 recipients. Possibly, clonal diversity was underestimated; donors were largely white British and included more females. Rises in breadth and depth of Spike-specific TCRs came after two AZD1222 doses.

V was shortened by 1 base and J by 3 bases, with 12 bases between the two germline ends. Germline-derived CDR1 and CDR2 are SEHNR and FQNEAQ (reference sequence). The CDR3 loop spans 15 amino acids. Libraries were prepared by immunoSEQ multiplex PCR; TCRdb keeps only in-frame clonotypes and omits some of them. The sample contains about 150,000 clones, approximately 94% of which appear only once. About this clone: What it binds is not known.

The gene calls are TRBV7-9 and TRBJ1-1, with D perhaps matching TRBD1 (5 bases). This receptor was taken from an adult in good health. This specimen was peripheral blood, taken on day 0 of AZD1222 vaccination. The CDR3 sequence: CASSLGAGRYTEAFF. The CDR3, as DNA: TGTGCCAGCAGCTTAGGGGCAGGGCGGTACACTGAAGCTTTCTTT.